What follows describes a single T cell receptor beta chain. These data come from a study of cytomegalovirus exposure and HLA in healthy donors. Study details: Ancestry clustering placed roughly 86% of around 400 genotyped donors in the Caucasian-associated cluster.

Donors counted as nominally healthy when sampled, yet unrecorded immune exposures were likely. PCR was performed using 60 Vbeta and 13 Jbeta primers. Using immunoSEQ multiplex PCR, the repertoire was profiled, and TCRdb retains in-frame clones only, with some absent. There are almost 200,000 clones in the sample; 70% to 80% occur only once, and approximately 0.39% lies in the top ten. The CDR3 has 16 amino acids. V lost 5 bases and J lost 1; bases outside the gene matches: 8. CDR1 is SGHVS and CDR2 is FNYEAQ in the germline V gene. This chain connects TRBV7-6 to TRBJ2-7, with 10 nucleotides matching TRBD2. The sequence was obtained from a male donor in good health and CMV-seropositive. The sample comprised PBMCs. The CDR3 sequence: CASSPQLAGESYEQYF. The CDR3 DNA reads TGTGCCAGCAGCCCCCAGCTAGCGGGAGAATCCTACGAGCAGTACTTC.